This T cell receptor (beta chain) was identified during a study of blood T cell repertoires in COVID-19. Study-wide context: COVID-19 samples from acute and convalescent phases originated in the United States, Italy and Spain. PBMCs, B-cell-depleted T cells, or T cells were the source of the cDNA or gDNA that made up the material.

This CDR3 is built from 14 residues. V was trimmed by 3 bases and J by 3 bases, leaving 11 bases between them. Germline V gene lookup returns CDR1 SNHLY and CDR2 FYNNEI. Source study methods: From reference gene primer amplification, estimates of nucleated cell counts were derived. Produced via immunoSEQ multiplex PCR; TCRdb's table is partial and in-frame only. That table furnishes V, J and clone size, whereas the DNA furnished D and trimming. The data show about 420,000 clones, with 70% to 90% seen just once and 0.8% to 0.85% held by the top ten. This clonotype was sampled from a man between 18 and 35 years old with COVID-19, enrolled during active disease. The V and J genes are TRBV2 and TRBJ2-5; TRBD1 might be the D (6 bases). Sequencing was done on a sample of peripheral blood. Here the CDR3 reads CASSDYRTEETQYF. As DNA, the CDR3 is TGTGCCAGCAGTGACTATAGGACAGAAGAGACCCAGTACTTC.